This entry is about one T cell receptor beta chain. The germline V gene has CDR1 ENHRY and CDR2 SYGVKD. The CDR3 is 17 amino acids. Trimming pared 0 bases from V and 3 bases from J, leaving 18 bases between. TCRdb's copy holds only in-frame clones and misses some; the assay was immunoSEQ multiplex PCR. This table has a few hundred thousand clones, 75% to 90% appearing once. The sample comes from a study of blood T cell repertoires in COVID-19. Turning to the study itself: The United States, Italy and Spain supplied acute and convalescent COVID-19 samples. T cells, B-cell-depleted T cells, or PBMCs provided the cDNA or gDNA that served as material.

Participants' own reports of clinical history determined their cohort assignment. The recovered donors of Cohort 3 showed two negative PCRs, clearance, or symptom resolution. The specimen was PBMCs or T cells enriched from blood (not recorded which). This chain links TRBV10-3 with TRBJ2-7, with D tentatively TRBD2 (6 bases). This clonotype originated in a woman aged 55 to 70 who had recovered from COVID-19. In DNA, the CDR3 is TGTGCCATCAGTGAGTCGAGGGCGGGACCGCCGAACTACGAGCAGTACGTC. Its translation is CAISESRAGPPNYEQYV.